The text below deals with one T cell receptor beta chain. Its target is not known. The CDR3 contains 18 residues. CDR1 and CDR2 (germline): LGHNA, YSLEER. J gave up 0 bases and V 3 bases, and 13 bases lay outside the gene matches. With 60 Vbeta and 13 Jbeta primers, the PCR was carried out. The data were produced by immunoSEQ multiplex PCR, yet TCRdb's version contains in-frame clones alone and is incomplete. The sample consists of some 150,000 clones, approximately 82% of them appearing once. This sample was included in a study of cytomegalovirus exposure and HLA in healthy donors. Study results and limitations: The dataset shows that most TCR sequences were rare, while some public TCRs occurred in many donors.

The chain uses TRBV4-3 and TRBJ2-7, with 8 bases matching TRBD1. Sequencing was carried out using PBMCs. This TCR was recovered from a woman aged 40-49 years in good health and CMV-seronegative. The CDR3 reads CASSQSRDRFPFSYEQYF. Written as DNA, the CDR3 is TGCGCCAGCAGCCAGTCCCGGGACAGGTTCCCCTTCTCCTACGAGCAGTACTTC.